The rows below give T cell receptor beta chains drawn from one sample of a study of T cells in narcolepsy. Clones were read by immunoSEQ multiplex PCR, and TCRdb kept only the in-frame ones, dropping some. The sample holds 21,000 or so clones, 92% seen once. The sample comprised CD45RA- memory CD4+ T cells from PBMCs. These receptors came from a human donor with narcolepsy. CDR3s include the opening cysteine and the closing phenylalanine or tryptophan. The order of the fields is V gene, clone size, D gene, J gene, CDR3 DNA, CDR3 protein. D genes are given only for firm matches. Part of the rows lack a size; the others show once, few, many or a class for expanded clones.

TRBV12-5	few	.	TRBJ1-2	TGTGCTAGTGGTTTTAGCCAGGGGGGCTACACCTTC	CASGFSQGGYTF
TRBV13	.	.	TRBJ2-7	TGTGCCAGCAGCCACACCAGGGACCGCCAGTCGAGGTTC	CASSHTRDRQSRF
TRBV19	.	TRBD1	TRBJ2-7	TGTGCCAGTAGTATGGACCCCGACAGGGTGGGGGAGCAGTACTTC	CASSMDPDRVGEQYF
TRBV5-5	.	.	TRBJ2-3	TGTGCCAGCAGCTTGGTCTCGACATCCCCAGATACGCAGTATTTT	CASSLVSTSPDTQYF
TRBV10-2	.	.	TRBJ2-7	TGCGCCAGCAGCACCTTAGAAGTTAGGACCTACGAGCAGTACTTC	CASSTLEVRTYEQYF
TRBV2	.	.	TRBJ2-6	TGTGCCAGCATCCTTACGGAGGGCATCCAATACTCTGGGGCCAACGTCCTGACTTTC	CASILTEGIQYSGANVLTF
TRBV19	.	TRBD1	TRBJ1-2	TGTGCCAGTAGGGACAGGGGGCATGACTATGGCTACACCTTC	CASRDRGHDYGYTF
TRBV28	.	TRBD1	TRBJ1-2	TGTGCCAGCACAGGGGGCCGAGGCTACACCTTC	CASTGGRGYTF
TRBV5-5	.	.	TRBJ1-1	TGTGCCAGCAGCTTGATAGATGACACTGAAGCTTTCTTT	CASSLIDDTEAFF
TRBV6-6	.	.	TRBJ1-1	TGTGCCAGCACAGACAAGAACACTGAAGCTTTCTTT	CASTDKNTEAFF
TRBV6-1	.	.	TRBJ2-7	TGTGCCAGCAGTCCCAGGACAGATTCCTACGAGCAGTACTTC	CASSPRTDSYEQYF
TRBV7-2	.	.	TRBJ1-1	TGTGCCAGCAGCTTGACCGGGAGGATTAGCGCTGAAGCTTTCTTT	CASSLTGRISAEAFF
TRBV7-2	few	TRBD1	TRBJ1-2	TGTGCCAGCAGCTTAGATGGACAGGGAGTAAATGGCTACACCTTC	CASSLDGQGVNGYTF
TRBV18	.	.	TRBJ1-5	TGTGCCAGCTCACCAAGGCACGCCGAGGCTGGCAATCAGCCCCAGCATTTT	CASSPRHAEAGNQPQHF
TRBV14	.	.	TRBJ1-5	TGTGCCAGCAGCCAGGGGGCCGGTCAGCCCCAGCATTTT	CASSQGAGQPQHF
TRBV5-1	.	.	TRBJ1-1	TGCGCCAGCAGCTTGTGGGGGACCGGGGGTGTGGTGAGCACTGAAGCTTTCTTT	CASSLWGTGGVVSTEAFF
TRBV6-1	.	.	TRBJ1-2	TGTGCCAGCAGTGAAGCAGCCCATGGGATATATGGCTACACCTTC	CASSEAAHGIYGYTF
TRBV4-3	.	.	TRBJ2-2	TGCGCCAGCAGCCAATTTCCGGAGTTGATCGGGGAGCTGTTTTTT	CASSQFPELIGELFF
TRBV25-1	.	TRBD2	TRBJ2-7	TGTGCCAGCAGTGCTGCTGGCGGGAGAGGCTACGAGCAGTACTTC	CASSAAGGRGYEQYF
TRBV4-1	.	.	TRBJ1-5	TGCGCCAGCAGGCCTCAAATTAATAGCAATCAGCCCCAGCATTTT	CASRPQINSNQPQHF
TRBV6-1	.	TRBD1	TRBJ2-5	TGTGCCAGCAGGCGACAGGGGGCAGAGACCCAGTACTTC	CASRRQGAETQYF
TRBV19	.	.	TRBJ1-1	TGTGCCAGTAGCGACATTTTAGGAGGAACTGAAGCTTTCTTT	CASSDILGGTEAFF
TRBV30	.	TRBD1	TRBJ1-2	TGTGCCTGGGAGGCAGGGGGCAGTGGCTACACCTTC	CAWEAGGSGYTF
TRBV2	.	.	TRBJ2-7	TGTGCCAGCCAACACGGATTATCCTACGAGCAGTACTTC	CASQHGLSYEQYF
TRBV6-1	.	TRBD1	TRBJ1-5	TGTGCCAGCTCTGTAGGGACAGGGGGAGGTAAGCCCCAGCATTTT	CASSVGTGGGKPQHF
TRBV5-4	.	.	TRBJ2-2	TGTGCCAGCAGCGCCCCGGGACAGAACACCGGGGAGCTGTTTTTT	CASSAPGQNTGELFF
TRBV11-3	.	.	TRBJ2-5	TGTGCCAGCAGCTTAGGACTAGGGGTCCAAGAGACCCAGTACTTC	CASSLGLGVQETQYF
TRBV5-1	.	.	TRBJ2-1	TGCGCCAGCAGCAACCGACAGGAGGGACTCTACAATGAGCAGTTCTTC	CASSNRQEGLYNEQFF
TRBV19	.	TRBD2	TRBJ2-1	TGTGCCAGCCGGACTAGCGCAATATACAATGAGCAGTTCTTC	CASRTSAIYNEQFF
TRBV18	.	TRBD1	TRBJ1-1	TGTGCCAGCTCACTTGCTCCGGGACAGGGATACACTGAAGCTTTCTTT	CASSLAPGQGYTEAFF
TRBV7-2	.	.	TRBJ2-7	TGTGCCAGCAACCCTCGACAGGCCGCCTACGAGCAGTACTTC	CASNPRQAAYEQYF
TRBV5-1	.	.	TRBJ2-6	TGCGCCAGCAGCAGGTGGTCAGGGGCGGGCGGGGCCAACGTCCTGACTTTC	CASSRWSGAGGANVLTF
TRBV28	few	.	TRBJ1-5	TGTGCCAGCAGCCCACCGGAGGACGGACCCCAACTATACCTTAGCAATCAGCCCCAGCATTTT	CASSPPEDGPQLYLSNQPQHF
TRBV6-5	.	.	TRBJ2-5	TGTGCCAGCAGTCCCAACAGTGGGCTGGGGGAGACCCAGTACTTC	CASSPNSGLGETQYF
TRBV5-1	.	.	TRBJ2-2	TGCGCCAGCAGCTTGAGGTCCACTCCGAACACCGGGGAGCTGTTTTTT	CASSLRSTPNTGELFF
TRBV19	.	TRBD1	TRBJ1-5	TGTGCCAGTACCGGGACAGGGTACAATCAGCCCCAGCATTTT	CASTGTGYNQPQHF
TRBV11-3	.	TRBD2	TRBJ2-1	TGTGCCAGCAGCTCCCGGATAGCGGGACTCAATGAGCAGTTCTTC	CASSSRIAGLNEQFF
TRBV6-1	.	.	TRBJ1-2	TGTGCCAGCAGCGACAGTTTCAACTATGGCTACACCTTC	CASSDSFNYGYTF
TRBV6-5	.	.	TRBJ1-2	TGTGCCAGCAGTTCCACAGGTCACTATGGCTACACCTTC	CASSSTGHYGYTF
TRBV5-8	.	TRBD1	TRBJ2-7	TGTGCCAGCAGCTTGGCCGGGACAGTAAACGAGCAGTACTTC	CASSLAGTVNEQYF
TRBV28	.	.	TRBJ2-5	TGTGCCAGCAGTTTGGACCAGGGGGAGACCCAGTACTTC	CASSLDQGETQYF
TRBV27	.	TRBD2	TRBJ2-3	TGTGCCAGCAGTTTACTAGCGGCGAGGAGACCCACAGATACGCAGTATTTT	CASSLLAARRPTDTQYF
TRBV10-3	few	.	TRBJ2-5	TGTGCCATCAGTGAGCCGTACCAGGGAGAGACCCAGTACTTC	CAISEPYQGETQYF
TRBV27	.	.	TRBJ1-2	TGTGCCAGCAGTCCCGTTGTAGGTCGGGGCTATGGCTACACCTTC	CASSPVVGRGYGYTF